The next 24 T cell receptor beta chains were all read from a single sample in a study of ipilimumab plus nivolumab after autologous stem cell transplantation. Measured with immunoSEQ multiplex PCR; TCRdb has only the in-frame clones, and not every one. Among about 12,000 clones listed, more than 60% were seen once. The source was PBMCs, collected in a trial of ipilimumab plus nivolumab as post-transplant consolidation. The source of these receptors is a male donor with multiple myeloma.

The gene calls are TRBV7-9 and TRBJ2-7, with 7 bases lining up with TRBD2. CDR3 length: 16 residues. Germline V CDR1 and CDR2: SEHNR, FQNEAQ (reference sequence). Trimming at V came to 5 bases and at J to 0 bases, leaving 10 bases not matched to a gene. The DNA for the CDR3 is TGTGCCAGCAGCCAACTAGCGTCGGGAAGCTCCTACGAGCAGTACTTC. Amino acid sequence: CASSQLASGSSYEQYF.

The J gene is TRBJ2-2, the V gene TRBV6-5, with D hard to call. The CDR3 runs 14 residues. V was trimmed by 4 bases and J by 0 bases, leaving 6 bases between them. The germline V gene encodes CDR1 MNHEY and CDR2 SVGAGI. CDR3 loop: CASSWATNTGELFF. Here the CDR3 DNA reads TGTGCCAGCAGTTGGGCGACGAACACCGGGGAGCTGTTTTTT.

The genes are TRBV7-3 and TRBJ1-2; no reliable D call. CDR1 is SGHTA, CDR2 FQGTGA, per germline. V was cut by 2 bases and J by 2 bases, with 6 bases left in between. The CDR3 totals 13 residues. The CDR3 nucleotides read TGTGCCAGCAGCTTAGGCACCAACTATGGCTACACCTTC. Translation gives CASSLGTNYGYTF.

The chain employs TRBV14 and TRBJ1-1; D call uncertain. The CDR3 consists of 13 residues. The germline V gene has CDR1 SGHDN and CDR2 FVKESK. V lost 8 bases and J lost 1, with 11 bases in between. This chain's CDR3 is CASPMGRNTEAFF. CDR3 nucleotides: TGTGCCAGCCCGATGGGGAGGAACACTGAAGCTTTCTTT.

The gene calls are TRBV5-1 and TRBJ2-5; TRBD1 matches at 7 bases. CDR3 size: 18 residues. Trimming took 3 bases from V and 9 from J; bases not matched to a gene: 23. Per germline, CDR1 SGHRS and CDR2 YFSETQ. In DNA, the CDR3 is TGCGCCAGCAGCTCCTACAGGGGAGTCGGCGCCCGGCGAGACGCCCAGTACTTC. This gives the protein CASSSYRGVGARRDAQYF.

The chain is built from TRBV4-2 and TRBJ1-4, with TRBD1 matching over 10 bases. The V and J ends lost 5 bases and 5 bases, in that order; junction bases with no gene match: 8. From germline, CDR1 is LGHNA and CDR2 YNFKEQ. There are 16 residues in the CDR3. The CDR3 DNA sequence: TGTGCCAGCAGCTTAAGACCGACAGGGGGCAATGAAAAACTGTTTTTT. The encoded protein is CASSLRPTGGNEKLFF.

The genes are TRBV12-5 and TRBJ1-5, with TRBD1 as a possible D gene (6 bases). Germline-derived CDR1 and CDR2 are LGHNT and FRNRAP. The V end lost 2 bases, the J end lost 6 bases, and 26 bases lay between the germline ends. There are 19 residues in the CDR3. The CDR3 bases are TGTGCTAGTGGTTTGAATGTAAAGAGACAGGCTTTAGGGATTCAGCCCCAGCATTTT. This sequence encodes CASGLNVKRQALGIQPQHF.

The gene calls are TRBV7-9 and TRBJ1-4; D is ambiguous. The CDR3 spans 14 residues. The V end was cut by 1 base, the J end by 1 base, with 4 bases between. Germline CDR1 SEHNR, CDR2 FQNEAQ (reference sequence). For the CDR3, the DNA is TGTGCCAGCAGCTTAGGGGGAACTAATGAAAAACTGTTTTTT. Its translation: CASSLGGTNEKLFF.

This clone was detected only a few times. The V call is TRBV5-1, the J call TRBJ1-2; D call uncertain. Germline loops: CDR1 SGHRS, CDR2 YFSETQ. V was clipped by 4 bases and J by 0 bases, with 10 bases between them. The CDR3 totals 14 residues. The CDR3 here is CASSQDGANYGYTF. The CDR3 region has the DNA TGCGCCAGCAGCCAGGACGGAGCTAACTATGGCTACACCTTC.

This clone was found a few times. The chain uses TRBV30 and TRBJ1-5; D unclear. Germline V gene lookup returns CDR1 GTSNPN and CDR2 SVGIG (reference sequence). The CDR3 consists of 15 residues. The germline V and J ends were trimmed by 0 bases and 6 bases, with 15 bases remaining between them. DNA of the CDR3: TGTGCCTGGAGTGTAGTGGGGTCCCCAGGTCAGCCCCAGCATTTT. Its protein is CAWSVVGSPGQPQHF.

The chain has TRBV10-3 and TRBJ1-6, with TRBD1 identical over 10 bases. The ends lost 10 bases at V and 6 bases at J; junction bases unmatched: 9. CDR3 length equals 15 residues. The germline V gene encodes CDR1 ENHRY and CDR2 SYGVKD. CDR3 amino acids: CANATGGAGNSPLHF. In DNA form, the CDR3 reads TGTGCCAACGCGACAGGGGGCGCGGGTAATTCACCCCTCCACTTT.

V usage is TRBV7-3 and J usage is TRBJ2-1, with TRBD2 identical over 9 bases. The CDR3 spans 16 residues. V lost 5 bases, J lost 5 bases, and 10 bases stayed unmatched. The germline V gene encodes CDR1 SGHTA and CDR2 FQGTGA. The CDR3 reads CASSPGVAGVNNEQFF. In DNA, the CDR3 is TGTGCCAGCAGCCCCGGGGTAGCGGGGGTAAACAATGAGCAGTTCTTC.

This clone was recorded a few times. The gene calls are TRBV6-1 and TRBJ1-2, with 8 bases matching TRBD1. This CDR3 is 14 amino acids long. Germline assignment: CDR1 MNHNS and CDR2 SASEGT. Losses at the gene ends were 3 bases for V and 2 bases for J; bases not matched to a gene: 2. The CDR3 DNA reads as TGTGCCAGCAGTGACCCAGGGGGCAACTATGGCTACACCTTC. Encoded protein: CASSDPGGNYGYTF.

This rearrangement joins TRBV14 to TRBJ2-1; tentative D call: TRBD1 (6 bases). The CDR3 covers 11 residues. Germline loops: CDR1 SGHDN, CDR2 FVKESK. The V and J ends lost 3 bases and 16 bases respectively, with 13 bases between them. CDR3 sequence: CASSHRGRFFF. For the CDR3, the DNA is TGTGCCAGCAGCCACAGGGGACGGTTCTTCTTC.

This clone has a single count. The CDR3: CASSAQGSGANVLTF. The CDR3 DNA reads TGCGCCAGCAGTGCCCAGGGCTCTGGGGCCAACGTCCTGACTTTC. The rearrangement joins TRBV10-1 to TRBJ2-6; TRBD1 is a possible D gene (5 bases). V lost 4 bases to trimming and J lost 0 bases, with 7 bases between them. Germline V gene sequence: CDR1 WNHNN, CDR2 SYGVQD (reference sequence). The CDR3 is 15 amino acids.

The chain uses TRBV7-2 and TRBJ2-4; 9 nucleotides align to TRBD2. CDR1 and CDR2 from the germline V gene are SGHTA and FQGNSA. V gave up 0 bases and J gave up 8 bases; unmatched junction bases: 8. This CDR3 contains 16 residues. The CDR3 loop reads CASSLAWGLARDIQYF. CDR3 in DNA: TGTGCCAGCAGCTTAGCGTGGGGACTAGCAAGGGACATTCAGTACTTC.

The table lists this clone with a few counts. The rearrangement links TRBV4-1 to TRBJ1-1; D perhaps matches TRBD1 (5 bases). V shed 1 base and J shed 5 bases, with 8 bases lying between them. The CDR3 runs to 13 residues. Germline values: CDR1 MGHRA, CDR2 YSYEKL. CDR3 nucleotides: TGCGCCAGCAGCCAAGTTGAGGGGACTGAAGCTTTCTTT. Translating it yields CASSQVEGTEAFF.

The rearrangement links TRBV7-7 to TRBJ1-3; possibly TRBD1 for D (6 bases). Germline CDR1 is SSHAT and CDR2 is FNYEAQ (reference sequence). This CDR3 contains 15 residues. V lost 2 bases and J lost 4, with 12 bases in between. In DNA, the CDR3 is TGTGCCAGCAGCTTAACGGCAGGGGACGGAAACACCATATATTTT. Protein product: CASSLTAGDGNTIYF.

The rearrangement uses TRBV18 and TRBJ1-3, with TRBD1 as a possible D gene (5 bases). Germline CDR1 reads KGHSH; CDR2 reads LQKENI. The CDR3 is made up of 16 amino acids. V was trimmed by 5 bases and J by 3 bases, leaving 17 bases between them. This CDR3 reads CASSNDRVGLGNTIYF. The CDR3 coding sequence is TGTGCCAGCTCAAACGACAGAGTTGGACTTGGAAACACCATATATTTT.

The chain employs TRBV6-1 and TRBJ2-7; a possible D gene is TRBD2 (5 bases). From germline, CDR1 is MNHNS and CDR2 SASEGT. This CDR3 contains 12 residues. V lost 7 bases to trimming and J lost 6 bases, with 13 bases between them. Here the CDR3 DNA reads TGTGCCAGCACTTCTGGCCGGGGCGAGCAGTACTTC. This encodes CASTSGRGEQYF.

The genes are TRBV28 and TRBJ1-2; D gene unclear. Between the trimmed V and J ends, which lost 7 bases and 8 bases, there was a span of 20 bases. Looked up from germline, CDR1 is MDHEN and CDR2 is SYDVKM. CDR3 length equals 14 residues. The DNA of the CDR3 is TGTGCCAGCAACCCCGGACGTGCCCGAGAAGGCTACACCTTC. It is translated as CASNPGRAREGYTF.

The V call is TRBV14, the J call TRBJ1-3, with a possible D match to TRBD1 (5 bases). The CDR3 has 14 residues. CDR1 SGHDN and CDR2 FVKESK come from the germline V gene. The V end lost 2 bases, the J end lost 3 bases, and 8 bases lay between the germline ends. The CDR3 is CASSQLGHGNTIYF. CDR3 coding DNA: TGTGCCAGCAGCCAACTGGGGCATGGAAACACCATATATTTT.

This rearrangement joins TRBV28 to TRBJ2-3, with 8 nucleotides matching TRBD2. The CDR3 is made up of 16 amino acids. V gave up 7 bases and J gave up 6 bases; unmatched junction bases: 15. Germline values: CDR1 MDHEN, CDR2 SYDVKM. The CDR3 sequence is CASTPPFSGGGDTQYF. For the CDR3, the DNA is TGTGCCAGCACCCCCCCCTTTAGCGGCGGGGGGGATACGCAGTATTTT.

The CDR3 is CAWSGLGTARTNYGYTF. The DNA of the CDR3 is TGTGCCTGGAGTGGACTCGGGACAGCGAGAACTAACTATGGCTACACCTTC. The chain is built from TRBV30 and TRBJ1-2, with 7 bases matching TRBD1. The length of the CDR3 is 17 residues. In germline, CDR1 is GTSNPN, CDR2 SVGIG (reference sequence). V dropped 1 base and J dropped 0; count of bases not matched to a gene: 11.